Below are 28 T cell receptor beta chains sequenced from a single sample in a study of T cells after yellow fever vaccination. Using its own MiXCR run on the 5' RACE reads, TCRdb lists one record per CDR3 protein. The table includes 250,000 to 350,000 distinct CDR3 sequences, around 6.8% detected once. The source material was PBMCs, sampled about 49 days after the first yellow fever vaccination. These receptors originate from a man younger than 35 who received the YFV17D yellow fever vaccine.

This clonotype was detected a few times. V is TRBV20-1 and J is TRBJ2-1; 14 bases fit TRBD2. The CDR3 is 16 amino acids. CDR1 and CDR2 (germline): DFQATT, SNEGSKA (reference sequence). V was pared by 5 bases and J by 4 bases, with 7 bases of the junction left unmatched. CDR3 in DNA: TGCAGTGCTCGGACTAGCGGGGGGCAACTTTACAATGAGCAGTTCTTC. Protein: CSARTSGGQLYNEQFF.

This clonotype was observed a few times. The chain is built from TRBV5-8 and TRBJ2-3; no clear D gene. Germline assignment: CDR1 SGHTS and CDR2 YDEGEE. This CDR3 has 14 amino acids. Trimming pared 0 bases from V and 5 bases from J, leaving 10 bases between. Here the CDR3 reads CASSLEDSGDTQYF. The CDR3 nucleotides are TGTGCCAGCAGCTTGGAAGACTCTGGAGATACGCAGTATTTT.

The genes are TRBV7-9 and TRBJ1-2; unclear D gene. The CDR3 is 17 amino acids. V was clipped by 5 bases and J by 2 bases, with 21 bases between them. From germline, CDR1 is SEHNR and CDR2 FQNEAQ (reference sequence). The CDR3 loop is CASSPSGITSFNYGYTF. CDR3 DNA: TGTGCCAGCAGCCCCTCGGGAATAACGAGCTTCAACTATGGCTACACCTTC.

This clonotype was recorded a few times. The CDR3 reads CAISDPLLGQTQETQYF. The DNA of the CDR3 is TGTGCCATCAGTGATCCCTTGTTAGGACAAACCCAAGAGACCCAGTACTTC. The rearrangement joins TRBV10-3 to TRBJ2-5; possibly TRBD1 for D (5 bases). This CDR3 has 17 residues. From germline, CDR1 is ENHRY and CDR2 SYGVKD. V was cut by 3 bases and J by 1 base, with 18 bases left in between.

The chain employs TRBV27 and TRBJ2-7; TRBD1 might be the D (6 bases). The CDR3 totals 14 residues. The germline V gene encodes CDR1 MNHEY and CDR2 SMNVEV (reference sequence). Between the trimmed V and J ends, which lost 3 bases and 5 bases, there was a span of 14 bases. In DNA form, the CDR3 reads TGTGCCAGCAGTTTTTGGCAGGGGCATGACGAGCAGTACTTC. It yields the protein CASSFWQGHDEQYF.

The chain carries TRBV6-2 or TRBV6-3 and TRBJ2-3; 7 positions match TRBD1. This CDR3 comprises 12 residues. With 2 bases clipped from V and 10 bases from J, the junction kept 3 bases outside the gene matches. CDR1 is MNHEY, CDR2 SVGEGT, per germline. CDR3 amino acids: CASSYPQGSQYF. The DNA for the CDR3 is TGTGCCAGCAGTTACCCACAGGGGTCGCAGTATTTT.

The chain links TRBV5-6 to TRBJ2-5; 7 bases are a match to TRBD2. CDR1 is SGHDT and CDR2 is YYEEEE in the germline V gene. This CDR3 region has 17 residues. Trimming removed 2 bases from V and 5 bases from J; junction bases left unmatched: 15. CDR3 nucleotides: TGTGCCAGCAGCTTCTGGTATCTGGGGAGGGGCGATGAGACCCAGTACTTC. As protein: CASSFWYLGRGDETQYF.

This clonotype came up a few times. The rearrangement links TRBV7-2 to TRBJ1-2; 7 bases line up with TRBD1. J gave up 7 bases and V 2 bases, and 4 bases lay outside the gene matches. Germline values: CDR1 SGHTA, CDR2 FQGNSA. The CDR3 length is 13 residues. CDR3 sequence reads: CASSLNAGGGYTF. The CDR3 bases are TGTGCCAGCAGCTTAAACGCAGGGGGTGGCTACACCTTC.

This clonotype has ten or more counts. The chain recombines TRBV12-3 or TRBV12-4 with TRBJ1-1; D is possibly TRBD1 (5 bases). The V gene lost 6 bases and the J gene lost 1 base, with 9 bases spanning the gap. There are 13 residues in the CDR3. The chain's CDR3 is CASRAGGNTEAFF. Here the CDR3 DNA reads TGTGCCAGCAGGGCGGGGGGGAACACTGAAGCTTTCTTT.

This clonotype showed up just a few times. The V call is TRBV10-3, the J call TRBJ2-2; either TRBD1 or TRBD2 may fit D (5 bases each). This CDR3 contains 14 residues. V was cut by 4 bases and J by 6 bases, with 12 bases left in between. Looked up from germline, CDR1 is ENHRY and CDR2 is SYGVKD. CDR3 region: CAISGVGEPGELFF. For the CDR3, the DNA is TGTGCCATCAGTGGGGTAGGGGAGCCCGGGGAGCTGTTTTTT.

This sequence joins TRBV29-1 and TRBJ1-1; a possible D gene is TRBD1 (6 bases). CDR1 is SQVTM, CDR2 ANQGSEA, per germline. V was clipped by 6 bases and J by 1 base, with 15 bases between them. There are 14 residues in the CDR3. The CDR3 DNA reads TGCAGCGTGGGTCCGGGGGCGGGGAACACTGAAGCTTTCTTT. Translating it yields CSVGPGAGNTEAFF.

The chain employs TRBV3-1 and TRBJ2-5; 7 bases are a match to TRBD1. Germline assignment: CDR1 LGHDT and CDR2 YNNKEL (reference sequence). The CDR3 has 15 amino acids. Unmatched junction bases numbered 5, after V lost 4 bases and J lost 0 bases. As DNA, the CDR3 is TGTGCCAGCAGCCCGATAGACAGGGACCAAGAGACCCAGTACTTC. Translating gives CASSPIDRDQETQYF.

The chain uses TRBV4-3 and TRBJ1-1, with 9 nucleotides matching TRBD1. The V gene end was trimmed by 6 bases and the J gene end by 3 bases; junction bases not matched to a gene: 14. Germline values: CDR1 LGHNA, CDR2 YSLEER. This CDR3 contains 17 residues. CDR3 sequence reads: CASSQMTGGRWYTEAFF. The CDR3 bases are TGCGCCAGCAGTCAAATGACAGGGGGTAGATGGTACACTGAAGCTTTCTTT.

This chain joins TRBV6-6 and TRBJ1-1; no clear D. The V gene lost 5 bases and the J gene lost 7 bases, with 14 bases spanning the gap. This CDR3 region has 13 residues. Germline CDR1 is MNHNY and CDR2 is SVGAGI (reference sequence). CDR3 sequence: CASSPSITREAFF. For the CDR3, the DNA is TGTGCCAGCAGTCCCTCAATAACTCGTGAAGCTTTCTTT.

The rearrangement joins TRBV5-5 to TRBJ1-1; possibly TRBD1 for D (5 bases). Trimming took 0 bases from V and 0 from J, leaving 12 bases between them. The CDR3 spans 16 residues. Germline CDR1 SGHKS, CDR2 YYEKEE (reference sequence). The CDR3 DNA reads as TGTGCCAGCAGCTTGGGGGGGTCTGTCATGAACACTGAAGCTTTCTTT. Encoded protein: CASSLGGSVMNTEAFF.

This clonotype was observed a few times. This sequence joins TRBV4-3 and TRBJ2-5; tentative D call: TRBD2 (6 bases). Trimming took 1 base from V and 5 from J, leaving 14 bases between them. CDR3 length: 15 residues. Germline CDR1 LGHNA, CDR2 YSLEER. CDR3 coding DNA: TGCGCCAGCAGCCAAGGGTCCCAGGGAGGCGAGACCCAGTACTTC. Protein product: CASSQGSQGGETQYF.

This clonotype has ten or more counts. The chain employs TRBV11-2 and TRBJ2-7, with 7 bases lining up with TRBD1. The V gene's germline CDR1 is SGHAT and CDR2 FQNNGV. With V trimmed by 1 base and J by 2 bases, 5 bases remained unmatched. This CDR3 is built from 15 residues. As DNA, the CDR3 is TGTGCCAGCAGCTTAGGCTCAGGGACAGCCTACGAGCAGTACGTC. Translating it yields CASSLGSGTAYEQYV.

This clonotype was counted between two and nine times. J is TRBJ1-1 and V is TRBV7-2, with TRBD1 as a possible D gene (5 bases). CDR1 is SGHTA and CDR2 is FQGNSA in the germline V gene. V was trimmed by 1 base and J by 2 bases, leaving 11 bases between them. The CDR3 has 15 residues. The CDR3 nucleotides are TGTGCCAGCAGCTTAGTAGGGACGAGAAACACTGAAGCTTTCTTT. As protein: CASSLVGTRNTEAFF.

On this clonotype: Germline and junction disagree at one end, which may indicate a read error. CDR3 loop: CASSDDSSGANFLTF. DNA for the CDR3: TGCGCCAGCAGTGACGATTCGTCTGGGGCCAACTTCCTGACTTTC. This chain joins TRBV5-1 and TRBJ2-6; TRBD1 is a possible D gene (5 bases). In germline, CDR1 is SGHRS, CDR2 YFSETQ. This CDR3 is built from 15 residues.

The sample holds many counts of this clonotype. The chain employs TRBV5-5 and TRBJ2-7; no clear D. Germline loops: CDR1 SGHKS, CDR2 YYEKEE (reference sequence). The CDR3 length is 12 residues. V was cut by 4 bases and J by 5 bases, with 10 bases left in between. The CDR3 bases are TGTGCCAGCAGCCGCCTGACGCACGAGCAGTACGTC. This encodes CASSRLTHEQYV.

This clonotype was seen more than once but under ten times. The V call is TRBV5-1, the J call TRBJ2-7; 9 bases match TRBD1. The CDR3 spans 14 residues. Per germline, CDR1 SGHRS and CDR2 YFSETQ. V lost 2 bases and J lost 6; bases outside the gene matches: 6. Written as DNA, the CDR3 is TGCGCCAGCAGCTTCGGGGACAGGGTGGTCGAGCAGTACTTC. Translated, it gives CASSFGDRVVEQYF.

This clonotype appeared a few times. The CDR3 nucleotides are TGCGCCAGCAGCTTGAGGGCACGCACGTCATTTGGGGCCAACGTCCTGACTTTC. It encodes CASSLRARTSFGANVLTF. V is TRBV5-1 and J is TRBJ2-6; no definite D call. The V end was cut by 1 base, the J end by 3 bases, with 17 bases between. The length of the CDR3 is 18 residues. Germline lookup yields CDR1 SGHRS and CDR2 YFSETQ. Full variable domain (rest looked up from reference TRBV5-1 and TRBJ2-6): KAGVTQTPRYLIKTRGQQVTLSCSPISGHRSVSWYQQTPGQGLQFLFEYFSETQRNKGNFPGRFSGRQFSNSRSEMNVSTLELGDSALYLCASSLRARTSFGANVLTFGAGSRLTVL.

This clonotype came up many times. The chain uses TRBV5-6 and TRBJ2-5; a weak D match, TRBD1 (5 bases). Germline lookup yields CDR1 SGHDT and CDR2 YYEEEE. V was cut by 1 base and J by 4 bases, with 11 bases left in between. This CDR3 is built from 14 residues. CDR3 residues: CASSLFRAPETQYF. CDR3 DNA: TGTGCCAGCAGCTTGTTCAGGGCGCCAGAGACCCAGTACTTC.

This clonotype was counted a few times. The V gene is TRBV3-1, the J gene TRBJ2-5, with 8 bases identical to TRBD2. J gave up 6 bases and V 4 bases, and 7 bases lay outside the gene matches. From germline, CDR1 is LGHDT and CDR2 YNNKEL (reference sequence). CDR3 length: 14 amino acids. The CDR3 loop is CASSLWTSRKTQYF. The CDR3 DNA is TGTGCCAGCAGCCTCTGGACTAGCCGTAAGACCCAGTACTTC.

Ten or more counts support this clonotype. The chain combines TRBV9 with TRBJ2-7; D gene unclear. The CDR3 runs to 16 residues. The germline gives CDR1 SGDLS, CDR2 YYNGEE. V was clipped by 6 bases and J by 0 bases, with 19 bases between them. CDR3 sequence (DNA): TGTGCCAGCACCGGGCCGGGCGGAGTAAGCTCCTACGAGCAGTACTTC. Residues: CASTGPGGVSSYEQYF.

This clonotype was detected only a few times. This chain connects TRBV18 to TRBJ1-2; D gene uncertain. Germline V lookup: CDR1 KGHSH, CDR2 LQKENI. Trimming left V 2 bases short and J 0 bases short, with 13 bases between. This CDR3 contains 16 residues. The chain's CDR3 is CASSPTGRPTNYGYTF. The CDR3 DNA is TGTGCCAGCTCACCAACTGGGAGGCCCACTAACTATGGCTACACCTTC.

This clonotype was counted many times. J is TRBJ2-3 and V is TRBV7-2; D is uncertain. Trimming removed 2 bases from V and 8 bases from J, with 11 bases in between. There are 13 residues in the CDR3. The germline CDR1 and CDR2 sequences are SGHTA and FQGNSA. CDR3 in amino acids: CASSLQEHGTQYF. CDR3 bases: TGTGCCAGCAGCTTACAGGAGCACGGTACGCAGTATTTT.

In its sample, this clonotype was seen many times. This chain links TRBV15 with TRBJ2-5; no definite D call. The CDR3 totals 13 residues. Per germline, CDR1 LNHNV and CDR2 YYDKDF (reference sequence). V was cut by 2 bases and J by 7 bases, with 11 bases left in between. CDR3 sequence (DNA): TGTGCCACCAGCAGAAGCTGGGTGGGGACCCAGTACTTC. Translated, it gives CATSRSWVGTQYF. The full variable domain, its missing parts supplied by reference TRBV15 and TRBJ2-5, is DAMVIQNPRYQVTQFGKPVTLSCSQTLNHNVMYWYQQKSSQAPKLLFHYYDKDFNNEADTPDNFQSRRPNTSFCFLDIRSPGLGDTAMYLCATSRSWVGTQYFGPGTRLLVL.